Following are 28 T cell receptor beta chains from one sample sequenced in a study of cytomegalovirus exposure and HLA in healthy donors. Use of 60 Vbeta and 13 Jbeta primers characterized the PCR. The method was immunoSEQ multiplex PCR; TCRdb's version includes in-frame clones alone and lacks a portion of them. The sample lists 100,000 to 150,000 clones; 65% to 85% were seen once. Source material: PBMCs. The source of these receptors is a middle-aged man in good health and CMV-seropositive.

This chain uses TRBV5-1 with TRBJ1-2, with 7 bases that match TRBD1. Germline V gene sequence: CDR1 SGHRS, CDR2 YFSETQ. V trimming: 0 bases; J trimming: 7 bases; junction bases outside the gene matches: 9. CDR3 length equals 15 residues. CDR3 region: CASSLEPGQRRGYTF. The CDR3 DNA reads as TGCGCCAGCAGCTTGGAACCGGGACAGCGTCGTGGCTACACCTTC.

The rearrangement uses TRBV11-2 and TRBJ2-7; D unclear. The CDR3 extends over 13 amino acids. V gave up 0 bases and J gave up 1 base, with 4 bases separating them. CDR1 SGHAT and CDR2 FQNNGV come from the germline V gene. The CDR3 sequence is CASSLERSYEQYF. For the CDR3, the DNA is TGTGCCAGCAGCTTAGAGAGGTCCTACGAGCAGTACTTC.

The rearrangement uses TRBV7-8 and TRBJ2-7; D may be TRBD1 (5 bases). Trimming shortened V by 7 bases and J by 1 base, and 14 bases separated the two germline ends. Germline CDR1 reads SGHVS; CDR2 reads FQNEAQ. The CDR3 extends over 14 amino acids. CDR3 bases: TGTGCCAGCAAGGGGCAGGCTAGTTCCTACGAGCAGTACTTC. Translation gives CASKGQASSYEQYF.

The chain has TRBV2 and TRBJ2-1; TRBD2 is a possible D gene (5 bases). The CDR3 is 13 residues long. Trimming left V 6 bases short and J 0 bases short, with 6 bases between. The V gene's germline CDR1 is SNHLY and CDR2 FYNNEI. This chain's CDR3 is CASRTTSYNEQFF. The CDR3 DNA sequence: TGTGCCAGCAGGACTACCTCCTACAATGAGCAGTTCTTC.

The CDR3: CATSRKPGQGLGKSGETQYF. CDR3 nucleotide sequence: TGTGCCACCAGCAGGAAGCCGGGACAGGGACTGGGAAAAAGTGGGGAGACCCAGTACTTC. The chain couples TRBV15 to TRBJ2-5; 9 nucleotides agree with TRBD1. The CDR3 loop spans 20 amino acids. The J segment lost 5 bases and the V segment lost 3 bases, leaving 22 bases of the junction unmatched. Germline CDR1 LNHNV, CDR2 YYDKDF (reference sequence).

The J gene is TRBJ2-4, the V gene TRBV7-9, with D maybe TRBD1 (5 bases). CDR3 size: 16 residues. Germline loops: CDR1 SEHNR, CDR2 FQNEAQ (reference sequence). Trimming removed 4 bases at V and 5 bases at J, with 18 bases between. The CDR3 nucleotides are TGTGCCAGCAGCTCCGGTCGCGGTCAGGGCCAAAACATTCAGTACTTC. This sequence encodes CASSSGRGQGQNIQYF.

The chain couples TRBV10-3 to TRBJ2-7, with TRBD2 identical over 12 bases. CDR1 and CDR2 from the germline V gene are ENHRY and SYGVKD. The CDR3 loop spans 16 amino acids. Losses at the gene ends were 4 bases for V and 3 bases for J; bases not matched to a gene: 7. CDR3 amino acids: CAISGHGLAGNYEQYF. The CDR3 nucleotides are TGTGCCATCAGTGGACACGGACTAGCGGGAAACTACGAGCAGTACTTC.

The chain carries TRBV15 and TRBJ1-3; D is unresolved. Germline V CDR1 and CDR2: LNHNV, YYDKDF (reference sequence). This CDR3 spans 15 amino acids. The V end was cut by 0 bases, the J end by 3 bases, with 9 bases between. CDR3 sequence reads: CATSRDRGSGNTIYF. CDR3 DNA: TGTGCCACCAGCAGAGATCGGGGAAGTGGAAACACCATATATTTT.

The CDR3 DNA is TGTGCCAGCAGATACTCAAGAGGGGAGACCCAGTACTTC. Protein: CASRYSRGETQYF. The chain recombines TRBV27 with TRBJ2-5, with a weak D call TRBD2 (5 bases). The CDR3 has 13 amino acids. Germline CDR1 MNHEY, CDR2 SMNVEV (reference sequence). Deletions cut 6 bases from V and 5 bases from J, with 13 bases between.

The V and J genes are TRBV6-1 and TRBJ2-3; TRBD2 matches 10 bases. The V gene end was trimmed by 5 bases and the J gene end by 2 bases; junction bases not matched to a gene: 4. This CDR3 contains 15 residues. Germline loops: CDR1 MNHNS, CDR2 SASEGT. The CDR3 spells CASSFLAGDTDTQYF. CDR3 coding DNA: TGTGCCAGCAGTTTCCTAGCGGGAGACACAGATACGCAGTATTTT.

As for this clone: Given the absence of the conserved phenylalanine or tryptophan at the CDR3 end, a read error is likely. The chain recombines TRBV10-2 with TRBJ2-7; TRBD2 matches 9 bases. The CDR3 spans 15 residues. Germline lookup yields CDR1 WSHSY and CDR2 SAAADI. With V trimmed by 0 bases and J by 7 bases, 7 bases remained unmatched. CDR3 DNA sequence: TGCGCCAGCAGTGAGTCGAAAGCGGGAGGAGTAGAGCAGTACCTC. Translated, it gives CASSESKAGGVEQYL.

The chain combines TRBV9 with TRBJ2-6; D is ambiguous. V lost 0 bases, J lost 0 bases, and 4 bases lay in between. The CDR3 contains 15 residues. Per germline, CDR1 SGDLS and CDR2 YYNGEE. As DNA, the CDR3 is TGTGCCAGCAGCGTAGTTAGCTCTGGGGCCAACGTCCTGACTTTC. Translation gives CASSVVSSGANVLTF.

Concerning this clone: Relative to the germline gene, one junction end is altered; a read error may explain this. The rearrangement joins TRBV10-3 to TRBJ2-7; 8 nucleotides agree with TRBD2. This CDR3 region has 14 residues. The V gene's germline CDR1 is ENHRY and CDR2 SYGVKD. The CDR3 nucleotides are TGTGCCATTAGTGAAGCGGGGGAATCCTACGAGCAGTACTTC. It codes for CAISEAGESYEQYF.

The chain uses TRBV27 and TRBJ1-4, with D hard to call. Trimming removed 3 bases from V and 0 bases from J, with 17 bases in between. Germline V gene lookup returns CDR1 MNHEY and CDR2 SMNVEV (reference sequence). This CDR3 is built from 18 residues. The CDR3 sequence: CASSLNPIRQATNEKLFF. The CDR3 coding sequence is TGTGCCAGCAGTTTGAACCCGATCAGACAAGCAACTAATGAAAAACTGTTTTTT.

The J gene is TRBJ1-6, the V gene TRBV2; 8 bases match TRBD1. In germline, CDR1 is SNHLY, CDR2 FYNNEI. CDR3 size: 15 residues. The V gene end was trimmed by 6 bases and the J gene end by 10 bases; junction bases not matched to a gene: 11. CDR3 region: CASRLDRVPISPLHF. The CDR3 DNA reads TGTGCCAGCAGGCTGGACAGGGTCCCGATCTCACCCCTCCACTTT.

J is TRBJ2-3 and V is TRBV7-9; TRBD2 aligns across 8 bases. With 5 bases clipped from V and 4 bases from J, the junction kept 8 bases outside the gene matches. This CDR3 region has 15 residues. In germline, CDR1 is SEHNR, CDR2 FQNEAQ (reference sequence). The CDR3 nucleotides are TGTGCCAGCAGCAGAACTAGCGGAGAGGCAGATACGCAGTATTTT. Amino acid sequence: CASSRTSGEADTQYF.

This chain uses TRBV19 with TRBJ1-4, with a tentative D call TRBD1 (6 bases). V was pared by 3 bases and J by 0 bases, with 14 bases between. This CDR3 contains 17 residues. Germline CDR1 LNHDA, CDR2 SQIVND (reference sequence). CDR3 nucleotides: TGTGCCAGTAGTATTATACGGACAGCCGCAACTAATGAAAAACTGTTTTTT. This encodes CASSIIRTAATNEKLFF.

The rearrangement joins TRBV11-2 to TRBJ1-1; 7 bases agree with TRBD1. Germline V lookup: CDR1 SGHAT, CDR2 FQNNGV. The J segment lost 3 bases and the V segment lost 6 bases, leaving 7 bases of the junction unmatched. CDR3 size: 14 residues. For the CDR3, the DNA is TGTGCCAGCAGTCTAACAGGGGCGGACACTGAAGCTTTCTTT. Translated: CASSLTGADTEAFF.

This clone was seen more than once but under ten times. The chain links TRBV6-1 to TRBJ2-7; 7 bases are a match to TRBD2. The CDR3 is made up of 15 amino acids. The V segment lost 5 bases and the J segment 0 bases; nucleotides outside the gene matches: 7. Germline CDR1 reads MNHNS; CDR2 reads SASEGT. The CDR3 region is CASSPLGGDSYEQYF. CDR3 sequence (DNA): TGTGCCAGCAGTCCCTTGGGAGGGGACTCCTACGAGCAGTACTTC.

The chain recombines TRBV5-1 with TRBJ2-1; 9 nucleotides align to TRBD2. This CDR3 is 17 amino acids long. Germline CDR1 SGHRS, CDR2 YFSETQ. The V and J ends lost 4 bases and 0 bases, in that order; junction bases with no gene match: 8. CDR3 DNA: TGCGCCAGCAGCCCTACGAGCGGGAGGCTCTCCTACAATGAGCAGTTCTTC. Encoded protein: CASSPTSGRLSYNEQFF.

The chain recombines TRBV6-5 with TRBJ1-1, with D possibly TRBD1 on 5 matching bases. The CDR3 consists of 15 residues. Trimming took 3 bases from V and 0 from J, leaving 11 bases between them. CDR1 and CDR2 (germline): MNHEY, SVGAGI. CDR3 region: CASSYWGGMNTEAFF. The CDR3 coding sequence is TGTGCCAGCAGTTATTGGGGGGGGATGAACACTGAAGCTTTCTTT.

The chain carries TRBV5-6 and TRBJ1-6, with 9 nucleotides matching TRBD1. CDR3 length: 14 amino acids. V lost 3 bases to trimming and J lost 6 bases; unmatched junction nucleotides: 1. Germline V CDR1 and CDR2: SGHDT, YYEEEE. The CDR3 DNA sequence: TGTGCCAGCAGCTCGGACAGGGGTAATTCACCCCTCCACTTT. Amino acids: CASSSDRGNSPLHF.

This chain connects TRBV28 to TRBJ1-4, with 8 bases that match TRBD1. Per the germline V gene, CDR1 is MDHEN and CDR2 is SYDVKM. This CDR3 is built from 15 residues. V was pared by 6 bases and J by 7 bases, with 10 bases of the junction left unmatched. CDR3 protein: CASSYQGQGGEKLFF. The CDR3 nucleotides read TGTGCCAGCAGCTACCAAGGACAGGGAGGTGAAAAACTGTTTTTT. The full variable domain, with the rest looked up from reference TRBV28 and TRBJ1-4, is DVKVTQSSRYLVKRTGEKVFLECVQDMDHENMFWYRQDPGLGLRLIYFSYDVKMKEKGDIPEGYSVSREKKERFSLILESASTNQTSMYLCASSYQGQGGEKLFFGSGTQLSVL.

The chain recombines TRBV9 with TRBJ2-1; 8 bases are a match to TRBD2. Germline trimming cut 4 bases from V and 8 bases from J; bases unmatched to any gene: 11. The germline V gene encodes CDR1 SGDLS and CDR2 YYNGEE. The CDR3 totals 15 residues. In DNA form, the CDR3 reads TGTGCCAGCAGCCCAGAAGGCGGGACTAGAGATGAGCAGTTCTTC. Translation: CASSPEGGTRDEQFF.

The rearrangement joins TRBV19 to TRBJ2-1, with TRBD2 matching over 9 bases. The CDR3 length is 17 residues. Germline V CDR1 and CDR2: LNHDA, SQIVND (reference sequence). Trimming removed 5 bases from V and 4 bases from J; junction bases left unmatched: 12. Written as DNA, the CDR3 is TGTGCCAGTAGTCCAGGACTAGCGAGAAGGGTATACAATGAGCAGTTCTTC. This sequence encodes CASSPGLARRVYNEQFF. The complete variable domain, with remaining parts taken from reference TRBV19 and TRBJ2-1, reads DGGITQSPKYLFRKEGQNVTLSCEQNLNHDAMYWYRQDPGQGLRLIYYSQIVNDFQKGDIAEGYSVSREKKESFPLTVTSAQKNPTAFYLCASSPGLARRVYNEQFFGPGTRLTVL.

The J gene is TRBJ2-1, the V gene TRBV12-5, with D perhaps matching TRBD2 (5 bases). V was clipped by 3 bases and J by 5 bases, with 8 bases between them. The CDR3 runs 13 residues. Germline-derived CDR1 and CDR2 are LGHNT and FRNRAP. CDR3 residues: CASGFGLDNEQFF. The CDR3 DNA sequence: TGTGCTAGTGGTTTTGGACTTGACAATGAGCAGTTCTTC.

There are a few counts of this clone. This CDR3 reads CASSIGDYYNEQFF. In DNA form, the CDR3 reads TGTGCCAGTAGTATAGGAGACTACTACAATGAGCAGTTCTTC. The chain is built from TRBV19 and TRBJ2-1, with D perhaps matching TRBD2 (5 bases). Deletions cut 1 base from V and 3 bases from J, with 7 bases between. This CDR3 region has 14 residues. Germline loops: CDR1 LNHDA, CDR2 SQIVND (reference sequence). The entire variable domain, with the rest obtained from reference TRBV19 and TRBJ2-1, is as follows: DGGITQSPKYLFRKEGQNVTLSCEQNLNHDAMYWYRQDPGQGLRLIYYSQIVNDFQKGDIAEGYSVSREKKESFPLTVTSAQKNPTAFYLCASSIGDYYNEQFFGPGTRLTVL.

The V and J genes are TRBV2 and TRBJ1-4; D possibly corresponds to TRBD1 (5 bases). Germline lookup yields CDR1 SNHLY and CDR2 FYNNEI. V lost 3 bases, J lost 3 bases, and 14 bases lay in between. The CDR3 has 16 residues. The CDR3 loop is CASSDLVTEANEKLFF. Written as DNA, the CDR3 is TGTGCCAGCAGTGATCTTGTGACAGAGGCTAATGAAAAACTGTTTTTT. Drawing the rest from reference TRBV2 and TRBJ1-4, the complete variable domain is EPEVTQTPSHQVTQMGQEVILRCVPISNHLYFYWYRQILGQKVEFLVSFYNNEISEKSEIFDDQFSVERPDGSNFTLKIRSTKLEDSAMYFCASSDLVTEANEKLFFGSGTQLSVL.